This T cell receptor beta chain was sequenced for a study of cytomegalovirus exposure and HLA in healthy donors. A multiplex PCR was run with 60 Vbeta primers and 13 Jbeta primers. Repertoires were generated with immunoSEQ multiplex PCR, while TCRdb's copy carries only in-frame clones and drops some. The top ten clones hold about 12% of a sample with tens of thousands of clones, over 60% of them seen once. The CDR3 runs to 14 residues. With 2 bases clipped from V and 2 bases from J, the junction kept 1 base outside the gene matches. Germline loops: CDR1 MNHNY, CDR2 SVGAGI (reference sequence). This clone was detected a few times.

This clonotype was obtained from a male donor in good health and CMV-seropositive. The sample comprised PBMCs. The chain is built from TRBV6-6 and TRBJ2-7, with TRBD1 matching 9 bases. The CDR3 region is CASSYRQGAYEQYF. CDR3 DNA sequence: TGTGCCAGCAGTTACCGACAGGGGGCCTACGAGCAGTACTTC.